Listed here are 19 T cell receptor beta chains from one sample, sequenced in a study of CD8+CD57+ T cells in acquired aplastic anemia. Using genomic DNA as the template, TCR beta VDJ and CDR3 profiling was carried out. TCRdb passed the reads through MiXCR, listing each CDR3 protein once. The data contain under 500,000 distinct CDR3 sequences, around 32% of them singletons. All patients picked for sequencing had shown, by flow cytometry, an expansion of CD8+CD57+ cells. The sequencing sample was made of sorted CD4+, CD8+, or CD8+CD57+ T cells (not recorded which) from PBMCs. The receptors here all came from a human donor with aplastic anemia.

The chain links TRBV6-1 to TRBJ2-7, with a weak D call TRBD2 (6 bases). The CDR3 loop spans 12 amino acids. V was cut by 8 bases and J by 0 bases, with 8 bases left in between. CDR1 is MNHNS and CDR2 is SASEGT in the germline V gene. CDR3 nucleotide sequence: TGTGCCAGCGGACTAAACTCCTACGAGCAGTACTTC. Its translation: CASGLNSYEQYF.

This clonotype was observed a few times. One base away lies a much larger clone, so this may be a sequencing read error. The chain carries TRBV24-1 and TRBJ2-2; D might be TRBD2 (5 bases). CDR1 is KGHDR and CDR2 is SFDVKD in the germline V gene. CDR3 length: 12 amino acids. This chain's CDR3 is CATSDHTGEPFF. The CDR3 bases are TGTGCCACCAGTGACCACACCGGGGAGCCGTTTTTT.

This clonotype has ten or more counts. This chain links TRBV7-2 with TRBJ1-1, with D unclear. The CDR3 runs 12 residues. CDR1 and CDR2 (germline): SGHTA, FQGNSA. V was pared by 4 bases and J by 8 bases, with 11 bases between. The CDR3 loop reads CASSSTPREAFF. The CDR3 coding sequence is TGTGCCAGCAGCTCTACCCCGAGGGAAGCTTTCTTT.

This clonotype was recorded a few times. The genes are TRBV9 and TRBJ1-2, with D possibly matching TRBD1 (5 bases). The CDR3 covers 14 residues. V dropped 5 bases and J dropped 2 bases, with 13 bases sitting between them. Germline CDR1 reads SGDLS; CDR2 reads YYNGEE. The CDR3 is CASSGGDANYGYTF. The CDR3 DNA reads as TGTGCCAGCAGTGGTGGGGACGCCAACTATGGCTACACCTTC. The full variable domain, rest sourced from reference TRBV9 and TRBJ1-2, is DSGVTQTPKHLITATGQRVTLRCSPRSGDLSVYWYQQSLDQGLQFLIQYYNGEERAKGNILERFSAQQFPDLHSELNLSSLELGDSALYFCASSGGDANYGYTFGSGTRLTVV.

The rearrangement joins TRBV6-4 to TRBJ2-1; no definite D call. Germline values: CDR1 MRHNA, CDR2 SNTAGT. The CDR3 extends over 13 amino acids. V lost 4 bases and J 5 bases, leaving 9 bases between the germline ends. The CDR3, as DNA: TGTGCCAGCAGTGGAGGACGAAACAATGAGCAGTTCTTC. It codes for CASSGGRNNEQFF.

This chain links TRBV29-1 with TRBJ2-1; the match to TRBD2 covers 13 bases. Trimming at V came to 4 bases and at J to 8 bases, leaving 14 bases not matched to a gene. CDR1 SQVTM and CDR2 ANQGSEA come from the germline V gene. CDR3 length equals 17 residues. CDR3 in amino acids: CSVGQLAGGPAGDEQFF. In nucleotides, the CDR3 is TGCAGCGTTGGCCAACTAGCGGGAGGGCCCGCGGGCGATGAGCAGTTCTTC.

J is TRBJ1-5 and V is TRBV10-3; D gene unclear. In germline, CDR1 is ENHRY, CDR2 SYGVKD. The V end was cut by 5 bases, the J end by 3 bases, with 11 bases between. The CDR3 contains 14 residues. CDR3 sequence (DNA): TGTGCCATCAGTTACCCCAGGACCAATCAGCCCCAGCATTTT. Amino acid sequence: CAISYPRTNQPQHF.

As concerns this clonotype: This may be a read error: a much more frequent sequence differs by one nucleotide. V is TRBV6-1 and J is TRBJ1-6; D ambiguous. Trimming took off 6 bases at V and 8 bases at J, with 8 bases between the two ends. The germline CDR1 and CDR2 sequences are MNHNS and SASEGT. The CDR3 consists of 12 residues. The CDR3 DNA reads as TGTGCCAGCAGATCGATGGATTCACCCCTCCACTTT. It encodes CASRSMDSPLHF.

This chain's CDR3 is CASSLRNREGEYF. CDR3 DNA sequence: TGTGCCAGCAGTTTGAGGAACAGGGAGGGGGAGTACTTC. This chain links TRBV5-4 with TRBJ2-7; possible D gene TRBD2, 7 bases. In germline, CDR1 is SGHNT, CDR2 YYREEE (reference sequence). V was shortened by 5 bases and J by 11 bases, with 20 bases between the two germline ends. The CDR3 is 13 amino acids.

This clonotype appeared many times. The V call is TRBV10-2, the J call TRBJ2-1; no clear D. From germline, CDR1 is WSHSY and CDR2 SAAADI. The CDR3 sequence is 12 residues long. Trimming took 2 bases from V and 9 from J, leaving 8 bases between them. CDR3 nucleotide sequence: TGCGCCAGCAGTGAGATAGCCAGTGAGCAGTTCTTC. Translation: CASSEIASEQFF.

This clonotype was seen at least ten times. V and J are TRBV19 and TRBJ1-2; the match to TRBD1 covers 8 bases. This CDR3 comprises 17 residues. The junction had 13 bases not matched to a gene; V was cut back by 3 bases and J by 4 bases. Per the germline V gene, CDR1 is LNHDA and CDR2 is SQIVND (reference sequence). CDR3 coding DNA: TGTGCCAGTAGTATTGGGACAGGAGCCTCATTCAGCTATGGCTACACCTTC. This encodes CASSIGTGASFSYGYTF.

V is TRBV6-6 and J is TRBJ1-1; D gene ambiguous. Germline CDR1 and CDR2: MNHNY and SVGAGI (reference sequence). The CDR3 consists of 15 residues. V was shortened by 0 bases and J by 7 bases, with 15 bases between the two germline ends. This chain's CDR3 is CASSYSRTLGGEAFF. CDR3 nucleotide sequence: TGTGCCAGCAGTTACTCGAGAACCCTAGGAGGTGAAGCTTTCTTT.

This clonotype has at least ten counts. The chain employs TRBV9 and TRBJ2-7; TRBD2 matches at 7 bases. Germline V gene sequence: CDR1 SGDLS, CDR2 YYNGEE. V lost 0 bases and J lost 6; bases outside the gene matches: 6. This CDR3 spans 14 amino acids. The CDR3 bases are TGTGCCAGCAGCGTAGACGGGAGGAGACCCGAGCAGTACTTC. This gives the protein CASSVDGRRPEQYF. Filled out from reference TRBV9 and TRBJ2-7, the complete variable domain reads DSGVTQTPKHLITATGQRVTLRCSPRSGDLSVYWYQQSLDQGLQFLIQYYNGEERAKGNILERFSAQQFPDLHSELNLSSLELGDSALYFCASSVDGRRPEQYFGPGTRLTVT.

The chain employs TRBV19 and TRBJ1-5; D is possibly TRBD2 (5 bases). The last part of the DNA fits TRBJ2-3 better; the J call may be wrong. Germline-derived CDR1 and CDR2 are LNHDA and SQIVND (reference sequence). There are 15 residues in the CDR3. This chain's CDR3 is CASSLFASSNQPQYF. CDR3 nucleotides: TGTGCCAGCAGTTTGTTCGCTAGCAGCAATCAGCCCCAGTATTTT.

The chain is built from TRBV12-3 or TRBV12-4 and TRBJ1-5; unclear D gene. This CDR3 region has 16 residues. The ends were cut back, 6 bases at V and 6 bases at J, with 21 bases in the middle. DNA for the CDR3: TGTGCCAGCAGCCCTAACCCCCGATCGGAGACTCAGCCCCAGCATTTT. It is translated as CASSPNPRSETQPQHF.

This clonotype turned up a few times. The chain recombines TRBV25-1 with TRBJ2-7; weak D call: TRBD1 (6 bases). The CDR3 covers 16 residues. Trimming removed 3 bases from V and 1 base from J, with 16 bases in between. Germline V lookup: CDR1 MGHDK, CDR2 SYGVNS. Here the CDR3 DNA reads TGTGCCAGCAGTGACCCAGCCTTACAGGGATCCTACGAGCAGTACTTC. This sequence encodes CASSDPALQGSYEQYF.

There are a few counts of this clonotype. The J gene is TRBJ1-3, the V gene TRBV20-1; D is unclear. The CDR3 spans 15 residues. Trimming removed 3 bases at V and 0 bases at J, with 12 bases between. Per germline, CDR1 DFQATT and CDR2 SNEGSKA (reference sequence). The CDR3 region is CSASRPPSSGNTIYF. CDR3 nucleotides: TGCAGTGCTAGTCGGCCGCCGAGCTCTGGAAACACCATATATTTT.

This chain links TRBV29-1 with TRBJ2-7; a possible D gene is TRBD2 (5 bases). This CDR3 is built from 16 residues. V lost 7 bases and J lost 4, with 26 bases in between. Germline V gene lookup returns CDR1 SQVTM and CDR2 ANQGSEA. The CDR3 region has the DNA TGCAGCGCCTTTGGTGGGGTGCAACGGACTGGGTACGAGCAGTACTTC. Its protein product is CSAFGGVQRTGYEQYF.

The CDR3 here is CATSRGFGVGANVLTF. The DNA of the CDR3 is TGTGCCACCAGCAGAGGCTTCGGGGTTGGGGCCAACGTCCTGACTTTC. The rearrangement uses TRBV15 and TRBJ2-6; perhaps TRBD2 as D (5 bases). There are 16 residues in the CDR3. Germline V gene data show CDR1 as LNHNV and CDR2 as YYDKDF (reference sequence). Trimming shortened V by 1 base and J by 3 bases, and 10 bases separated the two germline ends.